Each of the 21 T cell receptor beta chains below was sequenced from the same sample in a study of T-cell reconstitution after alpha-beta-depleted transplantation in children. A TCRbeta library incorporating unique molecular identifiers was prepared. TCRdb re-called the PCR reads through MiXCR, storing one row per CDR3 protein. This sample yields hundreds of thousands of distinct CDR3 sequences, of which around 17% are seen a single time; approximately 1% belongs to the top ten. Here the sequenced sample was PBMCs from the stem cell graft donor, taken from the stem cell graft. These receptors all stem from a human donor who donated a stem cell graft to a child with acute myeloid leukemia.

This sequence joins TRBV11-2 and TRBJ2-7; D possibly corresponds to TRBD1 (5 bases). V was shortened by 6 bases and J by 4 bases, with 16 bases between the two germline ends. Germline-derived CDR1 and CDR2 are SGHAT and FQNNGV. The CDR3 contains 14 residues. DNA of the CDR3: TGTGCCAGCAGGAACCTCAGGGTACCTTACGAGCAGTACTTC. Translation gives CASRNLRVPYEQYF.

This chain joins TRBV7-9 and TRBJ2-3; TRBD2 matches at 10 bases. Trimming cost V 8 bases and J 3 bases; bases outside gene matches: 8. CDR3 length: 15 amino acids. Looked up from germline, CDR1 is SEHNR and CDR2 is FQNEAQ (reference sequence). The CDR3 is CASSPGLANTDTQYF. CDR3 in DNA: TGTGCCAGCTCGCCGGGACTAGCGAATACAGATACGCAGTATTTT.

The sample holds many counts of this clonotype. V usage is TRBV5-1 and J usage is TRBJ1-2; maybe TRBD1 (5 bases). V was clipped by 3 bases and J by 8 bases, with 20 bases between them. The CDR3 runs to 15 residues. Germline V gene sequence: CDR1 SGHRS, CDR2 YFSETQ. In nucleotides, the CDR3 is TGCGCCAGCAGCTCGGGGACCCACGCTCCATTCGGCTACACCTTC. As protein: CASSSGTHAPFGYTF.

This chain connects TRBV29-1 to TRBJ2-1, with 10 bases that match TRBD1. V was clipped by 4 bases and J by 8 bases; unmatched bases: 5. Germline CDR1 is SQVTM and CDR2 is ANQGSEA. This CDR3 is built from 13 residues. CDR3 nucleotides: TGCAGCGTTGCCGGACAGGGGGGCGATGAGCAGTTCTTC. It encodes CSVAGQGGDEQFF.

This clonotype has a handful of counts. The chain is built from TRBV5-1 and TRBJ1-4; no definite D call. CDR1 and CDR2 from the germline V gene are SGHRS and YFSETQ. Deletions cut 1 base from V and 8 bases from J, with 12 bases between. The CDR3 runs to 14 residues. The DNA for the CDR3 is TGCGCCAGCAGCTTGAACACGGGGTTGGAAAAACTGTTTTTT. Amino acids: CASSLNTGLEKLFF.

The gene calls are TRBV4-1 and TRBJ1-1; unclear D gene. Germline V gives CDR1 MGHRA, CDR2 YSYEKL. Trimming took 0 bases from V and 0 from J, leaving 11 bases between them. The CDR3 length is 16 residues. Here the CDR3 reads CASSQDDAGLNTEAFF. In DNA, the CDR3 is TGCGCCAGCAGCCAAGATGACGCCGGGCTGAACACTGAAGCTTTCTTT.

This clonotype was detected ten times or more. The chain couples TRBV20-1 to TRBJ1-6, with unresolved D. The V gene lost 3 bases and the J gene lost 13 bases, with 22 bases spanning the gap. The germline V gene has CDR1 DFQATT and CDR2 SNEGSKA (reference sequence). The CDR3 length is 15 residues. The CDR3, as DNA: TGCAGTGCTAGGCCCTGGTTGGCTCAGGTTGGGCCCCTCCACTTT. Protein sequence: CSARPWLAQVGPLHF.

In its sample, this clonotype was seen many times. The V and J genes are TRBV7-9 and TRBJ2-3, with no clear D. CDR1 is SEHNR, CDR2 FQNEAQ, per germline (reference sequence). The CDR3 runs 12 residues. V gave up 0 bases and J gave up 5 bases, with 3 bases separating them. CDR3 nucleotides: TGTGCCAGCAGCTTAGCGCGAGATACGCAGTATTTT. This encodes CASSLARDTQYF.

To note about this clonotype: One end of the junction fails to match germline, which may point to a read error. This chain uses TRBV9 with TRBJ2-1, with 10 bases fitting TRBD2. The CDR3 sequence is 15 residues long. Germline assignment: CDR1 SGDLS and CDR2 YYNGEE. The CDR3 protein is CASSVVSGGAGEPFF. For the CDR3, the DNA is TGTGCCAGCAGCGTAGTCAGCGGGGGGGCAGGAGAGCCGTTCTTC. Based on the CDR3 plus reference TRBV9 and TRBJ2-1, the full variable domain is DSGVTQTPKHLITATGQRVTLRCSPRSGDLSVYWYQQSLDQGLQFLIQYYNGEERAKGNILERFSAQQFPDLHSELNLSSLELGDSALYFCASSVVSGGAGEPFFGPGTRLTVL.

A few counts support this clonotype. The chain links TRBV11-3 to TRBJ2-6; D assignment may be TRBD1 or TRBD2 (5 bases each). This CDR3 region has 22 residues. V gave up 1 base and J gave up 0 bases, with 25 bases separating them. Germline-derived CDR1 and CDR2 are SGHNT and YENEEA. CDR3 in DNA: TGTGCCAGCAGCTTAGTTGGCTCTATGGGGGAGAGTCAGTCCTCTGGGGCCAACGTCCTGACTTTC. Encoded protein: CASSLVGSMGESQSSGANVLTF.

At least ten counts were recorded for this clonotype. V and J are TRBV20-1 and TRBJ2-5; D gene ambiguous. Germline V lookup: CDR1 DFQATT, CDR2 SNEGSKA (reference sequence). CDR3 length equals 10 residues. The germline V and J ends were trimmed by 6 bases and 5 bases, with 7 bases remaining between them. The CDR3 region is CSATLETQYF. For the CDR3, the DNA is TGCAGTGCCACCCTCGAGACCCAGTACTTC.

The rearrangement uses TRBV5-1 and TRBJ2-3; weak D call: TRBD1 (6 bases). The germline V gene encodes CDR1 SGHRS and CDR2 YFSETQ. The V gene lost 5 bases and the J gene lost 5 bases, with 12 bases spanning the gap. This CDR3 is built from 13 residues. The CDR3 reads CASRHRDIDTQYF. The CDR3 DNA is TGCGCCAGCAGGCACAGGGACATAGATACGCAGTATTTT.

This clonotype was counted at least ten times. V gene TRBV4-1 combines with J gene TRBJ2-1, with TRBD2 matching 7 bases. The CDR3 loop spans 15 amino acids. The V segment lost 1 base and the J segment 5 bases; nucleotides outside the gene matches: 5. Germline lookup yields CDR1 MGHRA and CDR2 YSYEKL. The CDR3 DNA is TGCGCCAGCAGCCAAGTAGGACTAGATAACAATGAGCAGTTCTTC. The encoded protein is CASSQVGLDNNEQFF.

This clonotype came up many times. This chain uses TRBV18 with TRBJ2-1, with TRBD1 matching 12 bases. Germline lookup yields CDR1 KGHSH and CDR2 LQKENI. Trimming cost V 3 bases and J 7 bases; bases outside gene matches: 7. The CDR3 runs 16 residues. The CDR3 here is CASSPYVGQGANEQFF. CDR3 DNA sequence: TGTGCCAGCTCACCTTATGTGGGACAGGGGGCAAATGAGCAGTTCTTC.

This clonotype was seen many times. The gene calls are TRBV7-6 and TRBJ2-7, with a weak D call TRBD2 (5 bases). Trimming left V 0 bases short and J 3 bases short, with 6 bases between. Germline loops: CDR1 SGHVS, CDR2 FNYEAQ. The length of the CDR3 is 13 residues. DNA for the CDR3: TGTGCCAGCAGCTTAGCCGGGGACTACGAGCAGTACTTC. This sequence encodes CASSLAGDYEQYF.

The chain links TRBV30 to TRBJ1-1; 7 bases fit TRBD1. Trimming cost V 5 bases and J 7 bases; bases outside gene matches: 4. The CDR3 extends over 11 amino acids. The V gene's germline CDR1 is GTSNPN and CDR2 SVGIG (reference sequence). The CDR3 DNA is TGTGCCTGGGCTGGGACAGATGAAGCTTTCTTT. This translates into CAWAGTDEAFF.

This clonotype was seen a few times. This chain joins TRBV4-1 and TRBJ1-2; TRBD1 aligns across 9 bases. Germline V lookup: CDR1 MGHRA, CDR2 YSYEKL. This CDR3 has 14 amino acids. With 4 bases clipped from V and 8 bases from J, the junction kept 8 bases outside the gene matches. The CDR3 spells CASSRGTGNSGYTF. CDR3 DNA: TGCGCCAGCAGCCGAGGGACAGGGAACAGCGGCTACACCTTC.

The genes are TRBV30 and TRBJ1-2; D gene unclear. This CDR3 spans 14 amino acids. Trimming took 1 base from V and 8 from J, leaving 17 bases between them. Germline V lookup: CDR1 GTSNPN, CDR2 SVGIG (reference sequence). CDR3 sequence: CAWSERGRISGYTF. DNA of the CDR3: TGTGCCTGGAGTGAACGGGGTCGGATTTCGGGCTACACCTTC.

J is TRBJ2-3 and V is TRBV7-6, with TRBD2 matching over 7 bases. Per the germline V gene, CDR1 is SGHVS and CDR2 is FNYEAQ. The CDR3 is 17 residues long. Trimming took 4 bases from V and 3 from J; bases not matched to a gene: 13. CDR3 DNA: TGTGCCAGCAGCTCAAAGCCCGGGGGGAGAAGGACAGATACGCAGTATTTT. It specifies CASSSKPGGRRTDTQYF.

This clonotype showed up just a few times. This sequence joins TRBV7-3 and TRBJ2-7; D remains ambiguous. CDR3 length: 13 residues. Germline CDR1 SGHTA, CDR2 FQGTGA. V lost 5 bases and J 5 bases, leaving 13 bases between the germline ends. The CDR3 here is CASSRILGHEQYF. CDR3 in DNA: TGTGCCAGCAGCAGAATCCTAGGGCACGAGCAGTACTTC. Full variable domain (missing parts from reference TRBV7-3 and TRBJ2-7): GAGVSQTPSNKVTEKGKYVELRCDPISGHTALYWYRQSLGQGPEFLIYFQGTGAADDSGLPNDRFFAVRPEGSVSTLKIQRTERGDSAVYLCASSRILGHEQYFGPGTRLTVT.

This clonotype has a count of ten or more. The V and J genes are TRBV20-1 and TRBJ2-3; possibly TRBD2 for D (6 bases). Germline CDR1 and CDR2: DFQATT and SNEGSKA (reference sequence). V was trimmed by 0 bases and J by 1 base, leaving 14 bases between them. The CDR3 consists of 16 residues. The CDR3 bases are TGCAGTGCTAGAGATCTACGGGAGCTGGGCACAGATACGCAGTATTTT. This translates into CSARDLRELGTDTQYF.